These 20 T cell receptor beta chains originate from one sample sequenced in a study of T cells in Graves' hyperthyroidism and ophthalmopathy. The investigators amplified TCR beta CDR3 regions from RNA transcripts. The HTBI set primed first-round TCR CDR3 RT-PCR. MiXCR was run by TCRdb on the multiplex PCR reads, yielding one entry per CDR3 protein. The repertoire has hundreds of thousands of distinct CDR3 sequences, approximately 14% of them found once; the top ten carry about 15%. Material: blood. Every receptor here comes from a woman aged 40 to 50 with Graves' hyperthyroidism.

The V call is TRBV7-2, the J call TRBJ2-1; tentatively, D is TRBD1 or TRBD2 (5 bases each). V was trimmed by 4 bases and J by 5 bases, leaving 12 bases between them. Germline CDR1 SGHTA, CDR2 FQGNSA. The CDR3 loop spans 14 amino acids. As DNA, the CDR3 is TGTGCCAGCAGCTACCGGGACCCAAACAATGAGCAGTTCTTC. Protein product: CASSYRDPNNEQFF.

This clonotype was counted at least ten times. V and J are TRBV30 and TRBJ1-3; D ambiguous. Germline V gene data show CDR1 as GTSNPN and CDR2 as SVGIG (reference sequence). Trimming left V 7 bases short and J 0 bases short, with 10 bases between. The CDR3 has 13 amino acids. The CDR3 DNA is TGTGCCTTGGGCGGCTACTCTGGAAACACCATATATTTT. This encodes CALGGYSGNTIYF.

This clonotype was counted many times. This chain joins TRBV15 and TRBJ2-1, with D possibly matching TRBD2 (6 bases). The V gene's germline CDR1 is LNHNV and CDR2 YYDKDF (reference sequence). Deletions cut 4 bases from V and 0 bases from J, with 16 bases between. The CDR3 has 17 amino acids. The CDR3 sequence is CATSTGRTHNSYNEQFF. The CDR3 DNA reads TGTGCCACCAGCACGGGGAGGACCCATAACTCCTACAATGAGCAGTTCTTC.

The sample holds a few counts of this clonotype. The chain employs TRBV4-1 and TRBJ1-4; D is perhaps TRBD1 (5 bases). V was cut by 0 bases and J by 8 bases, with 13 bases left in between. CDR1 and CDR2 from the germline V gene are MGHRA and YSYEKL. The CDR3 has 15 amino acids. CDR3 loop: CASSQDPGLREKLFF. The CDR3 DNA is TGCGCCAGCAGCCAAGATCCAGGGTTAAGGGAAAAACTGTTTTTT.

This chain connects TRBV24-1 to TRBJ1-5; D call uncertain. Germline lookup yields CDR1 KGHDR and CDR2 SFDVKD. This CDR3 has 13 residues. V lost 6 bases and J 0 bases, leaving 5 bases between the germline ends. CDR3 loop: CATSKDSNQPQHF. The CDR3 coding sequence is TGTGCCACCAGTAAAGATAGCAATCAGCCCCAGCATTTT.

There are many counts of this clonotype. The V call is TRBV28, the J call TRBJ2-7; 11 bases are a match to TRBD2. CDR3 size: 17 residues. From germline, CDR1 is MDHEN and CDR2 SYDVKM. The ends lost 4 bases at V and 4 bases at J; junction bases unmatched: 12. The CDR3 spells CASSSLAGGGAKYEQYF. The DNA for the CDR3 is TGTGCCAGCAGTTCCCTAGCGGGAGGTGGGGCAAAATACGAGCAGTACTTC.

The chain joins TRBV18 to TRBJ2-7; D not certain. CDR1 KGHSH and CDR2 LQKENI come from the germline V gene. V dropped 1 base and J dropped 4 bases, with 20 bases sitting between them. This CDR3 comprises 17 residues. CDR3 DNA: TGTGCCAGCTCACCACAAGGTCCGGGCCCAACCCCTTACGAGCAGTACTTC. It is translated as CASSPQGPGPTPYEQYF.

As concerns this clonotype: A read error is possible here, since a much larger clone lies one base away. This CDR3 is CSARIQRGHNEQFF. The CDR3 DNA reads as TGCAGTGCTAGGATACAGAGGGGACACAATGAGCAGTTCTTC. The rearrangement uses TRBV20-1 and TRBJ2-1; D may be TRBD1 or TRBD2 (5 bases each). V was shortened by 3 bases and J by 5 bases, with 14 bases between the two germline ends. This CDR3 spans 14 amino acids. Germline loops: CDR1 DFQATT, CDR2 SNEGSKA (reference sequence).

This chain connects TRBV19 to TRBJ2-7; 7 nucleotides agree with TRBD2. CDR1 and CDR2 from the germline V gene are LNHDA and SQIVND (reference sequence). V trimming: 9 bases; J trimming: 5 bases; junction bases outside the gene matches: 13. This CDR3 region has 14 residues. DNA of the CDR3: TGTGCCAGCGGCGAGAGACCAGCGGGAAACGAGCAGTACTTC. Translating it yields CASGERPAGNEQYF.

The chain carries TRBV4-1 and TRBJ2-1, with a tentative D call TRBD2 (5 bases). The CDR3 has 15 amino acids. Germline CDR1 is MGHRA and CDR2 is YSYEKL. Trimming shortened V by 5 bases and J by 3 bases, and 14 bases separated the two germline ends. The CDR3 spells CASSSRIASYNEQFF. The CDR3 DNA sequence: TGCGCCAGCAGCTCAAGGATAGCGAGCTACAATGAGCAGTTCTTC.

In its sample, this clonotype was seen a few times. The V call is TRBV5-1, the J call TRBJ2-3; 9 bases line up with TRBD2. V lost 4 bases to trimming and J lost 5 bases; unmatched junction nucleotides: 5. This CDR3 region has 14 residues. Germline lookup yields CDR1 SGHRS and CDR2 YFSETQ. The CDR3 DNA reads TGCGCCAGCAGCCTTAGCGGGAGAAGAGATACGCAGTATTTT. Amino acid sequence: CASSLSGRRDTQYF.

The J gene is TRBJ2-7, the V gene TRBV6-1; TRBD1 matches 8 bases. Losses at the gene ends were 4 bases for V and 2 bases for J; bases not matched to a gene: 4. The CDR3 length is 14 residues. Germline CDR1 and CDR2: MNHNS and SASEGT. CDR3 in amino acids: CASSADRGPYEQYF. The CDR3 DNA is TGTGCCAGCAGTGCAGACAGGGGTCCCTACGAGCAGTACTTC.

The chain carries TRBV7-9 and TRBJ2-7; D gene uncertain. The V gene lost 4 bases and the J gene lost 6 bases, with 16 bases spanning the gap. This CDR3 has 14 amino acids. From germline, CDR1 is SEHNR and CDR2 FQNEAQ (reference sequence). The CDR3 sequence: CASSSDAGPGEQYF. In DNA form, the CDR3 reads TGTGCCAGCAGCTCTGATGCTGGGCCGGGCGAGCAGTACTTC.

This rearrangement joins TRBV30 to TRBJ2-1, with 10 bases aligning to TRBD2. Germline CDR1 GTSNPN, CDR2 SVGIG (reference sequence). This CDR3 contains 13 residues. V was clipped by 5 bases and J by 9 bases; unmatched bases: 7. The CDR3 here is CAWGTSGIGEQFF. CDR3 coding DNA: TGTGCCTGGGGTACTAGCGGGATCGGTGAGCAGTTCTTC.

This clonotype appeared a few times. V gene TRBV7-9 combines with J gene TRBJ2-5; 13 bases map to TRBD2. V was pared by 5 bases and J by 5 bases, with 17 bases of the junction left unmatched. Germline CDR1 and CDR2: SEHNR and FQNEAQ (reference sequence). This CDR3 has 19 amino acids. CDR3 amino acids: CASSPTDGTSGMWRETQYF. The CDR3 nucleotides read TGTGCCAGCAGCCCCACCGACGGGACTAGCGGGATGTGGCGGGAGACCCAGTACTTC.

The V call is TRBV11-3, the J call TRBJ2-3; 12 positions match TRBD1. Germline V gives CDR1 SGHNT, CDR2 YENEEA. Losses at the gene ends were 1 base for V and 4 bases for J; bases not matched to a gene: 3. This CDR3 contains 16 residues. CDR3 in DNA: TGTGCCAGCAGCTTAGGGGGACAGGGGGCCGCAGATACGCAGTATTTT. Protein sequence: CASSLGGQGAADTQYF. Filled out from reference TRBV11-3 and TRBJ2-3, the complete variable domain reads EAGVVQSPRYKIIEKKQPVAFWCNPISGHNTLYWYLQNLGQGPELLIRYENEEAVDDSQLPKDRFSAERLKGVDSTLKIQPAELGDSAVYLCASSLGGQGAADTQYFGPGTRLTVL.

The rearrangement uses TRBV18 and TRBJ1-1; tentatively, D is TRBD1 (5 bases). Germline CDR1 is KGHSH and CDR2 is LQKENI. Trimming cost V 1 base and J 1 base, with 13 bases left between them. The CDR3 runs to 16 residues. CDR3 sequence reads: CASSPQGTPRNTEAFF. The CDR3 coding sequence is TGTGCCAGCTCACCACAAGGGACCCCGAGGAACACTGAAGCTTTCTTT. The entire variable domain, with the rest obtained from reference TRBV18 and TRBJ1-1, is as follows: NAGVMQNPRHLVRRRGQEARLRCSPMKGHSHVYWYRQLPEEGLKFMVYLQKENIIDESGMPKERFSAEFPKEGPSILRIQQVVRGDSAAYFCASSPQGTPRNTEAFFGQGTRLTVV.

This clonotype was seen ten or more times. The gene calls are TRBV28 and TRBJ2-5; D assignment may be TRBD1 or TRBD2 (5 bases each). V lost 3 bases, J lost 7 bases, and 15 bases lay in between. CDR3 length: 14 amino acids. Germline CDR1 reads MDHEN; CDR2 reads SYDVKM. The CDR3 coding sequence is TGTGCCAGCAGTTTGTTCAGGGTTGGGGGGACCCAGTACTTC. The encoded protein is CASSLFRVGGTQYF.

Ten or more counts support this clonotype. The CDR3 DNA reads as TGCAGTGCTGCCCGGGGTCTCCGGGCAGATACGCAGTATTTT. Residues: CSAARGLRADTQYF. The V gene is TRBV20-1, the J gene TRBJ2-3, with D tentatively TRBD2 (5 bases). Trimming left V 5 bases short and J 4 bases short, with 16 bases between. Germline V gives CDR1 DFQATT, CDR2 SNEGSKA (reference sequence). The CDR3 is 14 residues long.

The chain uses TRBV5-8 and TRBJ1-5; D possibly corresponds to TRBD1 (6 bases). Germline assignment: CDR1 SGHTS and CDR2 YDEGEE. V lost 5 bases to trimming and J lost 7 bases, with 16 bases between them. This CDR3 has 14 amino acids. This CDR3 reads CASRLTGAGQPQHF. The CDR3 region has the DNA TGTGCCAGCAGGCTGACGGGGGCTGGGCAGCCCCAGCATTTT.